This entry lists 25 T cell receptor beta chains sequenced from one sample in a study of blood T cell repertoires in COVID-19. The protocol was immunoSEQ multiplex PCR, while the TCRdb copy is restricted to in-frame clones and leaves out a portion. The sample includes about 170,000 clones, 80% to 85% seen only once; the top ten take roughly an eighth. The sequenced sample was peripheral blood. These receptors all stem from a man between 18 and 29 years old with active or convalescent COVID-19.

The chain has TRBV10-3 and TRBJ2-2; 8 bases agree with TRBD2. This CDR3 is built from 17 residues. Germline V CDR1 and CDR2: ENHRY, SYGVKD. The V gene end was trimmed by 4 bases and the J gene end by 2 bases; junction bases not matched to a gene: 9. This CDR3 reads CAISGGTREYNTGELFF. The CDR3 nucleotides are TGTGCCATCAGTGGTGGGACTAGGGAATATAACACCGGGGAGCTGTTTTTT.

V and J are TRBV9 and TRBJ1-3; D gene uncertain. CDR3 length equals 11 residues. Per the germline V gene, CDR1 is SGDLS and CDR2 is YYNGEE. V was cut by 5 bases and J by 14 bases, with 14 bases left in between. Written as DNA, the CDR3 is TGTGCCAGCAGTGCCCGGGGTGGGCTATATTTT. It encodes CASSARGGLYF.

The genes are TRBV4-3 and TRBJ2-3; possible D gene TRBD2, 5 bases. Germline lookup yields CDR1 LGHNA and CDR2 YSLEER. V was shortened by 3 bases and J by 0 bases, with 10 bases between the two germline ends. The CDR3 is 15 residues long. DNA for the CDR3: TGCGCCAGCAGCCAGAGAGGGCTTAGCACAGATACGCAGTATTTT. Encoded protein: CASSQRGLSTDTQYF.

The chain employs TRBV6-1 and TRBJ1-2; D gene uncertain. V gave up 2 bases and J gave up 4 bases, with 5 bases separating them. Germline loops: CDR1 MNHNS, CDR2 SASEGT. There are 12 residues in the CDR3. This chain's CDR3 is CASSENSYGYTF. DNA for the CDR3: TGTGCCAGCAGTGAAAACAGCTATGGCTACACCTTC.

The rearrangement links TRBV10-3 to TRBJ2-5, with 8 bases that match TRBD2. The ends lost 8 bases at V and 4 bases at J; junction bases unmatched: 12. The germline CDR1 and CDR2 sequences are ENHRY and SYGVKD. The CDR3 spans 15 residues. The CDR3 sequence: CAIGRGEYIGETQYF. CDR3 sequence (DNA): TGTGCCATCGGGCGGGGGGAGTACATAGGAGAGACCCAGTACTTC.

The genes are TRBV4-1 and TRBJ1-2, with D possibly being TRBD1 (6 bases). The V gene lost 0 bases and the J gene lost 4 bases, with 9 bases spanning the gap. Looked up from germline, CDR1 is MGHRA and CDR2 is YSYEKL. This CDR3 spans 14 amino acids. In DNA form, the CDR3 reads TGCGCCAGCAGCCAAGAGGACAGCAGCTATGGCTACACCTTC. This gives the protein CASSQEDSSYGYTF.

This clone was seen only a few times. The gene calls are TRBV7-2 and TRBJ2-7, with 8 nucleotides matching TRBD1. With V trimmed by 5 bases and J by 7 bases, 19 bases remained unmatched. The CDR3 has 17 residues. Germline loops: CDR1 SGHTA, CDR2 FQGNSA. CDR3 DNA sequence: TGTGCCAGCAGCCCCCCGTCCGGGACAGGATCCTCTCGTGAGCAGTACTTC. Encoded protein: CASSPPSGTGSSREQYF.

The rearrangement joins TRBV5-1 to TRBJ1-2; TRBD1 matches 9 bases. CDR3 length: 14 residues. The germline V gene encodes CDR1 SGHRS and CDR2 YFSETQ. Losses at the gene ends were 1 base for V and 6 bases for J; bases not matched to a gene: 4. The CDR3 sequence is CASSLNRGPDGYTF. DNA for the CDR3: TGCGCCAGCAGCTTGAACAGGGGGCCGGATGGCTACACCTTC.

The chain recombines TRBV27 with TRBJ2-7; 7 positions match TRBD1. The germline V gene encodes CDR1 MNHEY and CDR2 SMNVEV (reference sequence). After removal of 7 bases from V and 0 bases from J, the junction contained 6 bases not matched to a gene. The CDR3 totals 14 residues. The CDR3 sequence is CASTKQGSSYEQYF. The CDR3 DNA follows: TGTGCCAGCACCAAACAGGGGAGCTCCTACGAGCAGTACTTC.

V and J are TRBV6-5 and TRBJ1-5, with 12 bases lining up with TRBD1. The CDR3 spans 14 residues. Germline V gives CDR1 MNHEY, CDR2 SVGAGI. Germline trimming cut 11 bases from V and 5 bases from J; bases unmatched to any gene: 7. The DNA of the CDR3 is TGTGCCTCTTTGGGGACAGGGGGCCATCAGCCCCAGCATTTT. It specifies CASLGTGGHQPQHF.

The rearrangement joins TRBV12-3 or TRBV12-4 to TRBJ1-1; no firm D call. The ends were cut back, 3 bases at V and 3 bases at J, with 8 bases in the middle. CDR3 length: 13 residues. CDR3 DNA: TGTGCCAGCAGTTTGAGTGAGGACACTGAAGCTTTCTTT. Amino acids: CASSLSEDTEAFF.

V and J are TRBV13 and TRBJ1-5; 7 nucleotides align to TRBD1. J gave up 4 bases and V 4 bases, and 1 base lay outside the gene matches. Germline assignment: CDR1 PRHDT and CDR2 FYEKMQ (reference sequence). This CDR3 region has 13 residues. In nucleotides, the CDR3 is TGTGCCAGCAGCTCGACAGGGAATCAGCCCCAGCATTTT. Protein: CASSSTGNQPQHF.

The V gene is TRBV4-1, the J gene TRBJ2-2; TRBD1 agrees at 9 bases. Germline trimming cut 3 bases from V and 3 bases from J; bases unmatched to any gene: 8. This CDR3 contains 17 residues. Germline V gene lookup returns CDR1 MGHRA and CDR2 YSYEKL. As DNA, the CDR3 is TGCGCCAGCAGCCAGATACTCCGGGACAGGGACACCGGGGAGCTGTTTTTT. Its protein product is CASSQILRDRDTGELFF.

V usage is TRBV6-1 and J usage is TRBJ1-4, with D unresolved. This CDR3 has 16 residues. Trimming shortened V by 2 bases and J by 8 bases, and 18 bases separated the two germline ends. From germline, CDR1 is MNHNS and CDR2 SASEGT. The CDR3: CASSESIQWAWEKLFF. In DNA form, the CDR3 reads TGTGCCAGCAGTGAAAGTATACAGTGGGCCTGGGAAAAACTGTTTTTT.

Remarks on this clone: Other nucleotide sequences from this sample produce the same CDR3. DNA of the CDR3: TGTGCCAGCAGCTTGGAACTAGCGGGAGCCTACGAGCAGTACTTC. This encodes CASSLELAGAYEQYF. V gene TRBV5-4 combines with J gene TRBJ2-7, with 11 bases matching TRBD2. This CDR3 spans 15 amino acids. CDR1 is SGHNT, CDR2 YYREEE, per germline (reference sequence). Trimming at V came to 0 bases and at J to 2 bases, leaving 1 base not matched to a gene.

The chain combines TRBV6-5 with TRBJ2-4, with 7 bases identical to TRBD1. The CDR3 is 15 amino acids. Germline lookup yields CDR1 MNHEY and CDR2 SVGAGI. V shed 5 bases, J shed 0 bases, and the junction held 4 bases outside the gene matches. CDR3 protein: CASSLDRSAKNIQYF. The CDR3 DNA is TGTGCCAGCAGTCTGGACAGGTCAGCCAAAAACATTCAGTACTTC.

The genes are TRBV24-1 and TRBJ2-7; 7 bases align to TRBD2. The V gene end was trimmed by 6 bases and the J gene end by 2 bases; junction bases not matched to a gene: 3. Per the germline V gene, CDR1 is KGHDR and CDR2 is SFDVKD. The CDR3 is 13 amino acids. The CDR3: CATSTGGPYEQYF. In nucleotides, the CDR3 is TGTGCCACCAGTACGGGGGGTCCCTACGAGCAGTACTTC.

This clone showed up many times. This sequence joins TRBV4-1 and TRBJ1-1; 7 nucleotides line up with TRBD1. Trimming at V came to 4 bases and at J to 4 bases, leaving 6 bases not matched to a gene. The germline gives CDR1 MGHRA, CDR2 YSYEKL. CDR3 length: 14 amino acids. Written as DNA, the CDR3 is TGCGCCAGCAGCCTCGGACAGGTCGGCACTGAAGCTTTCTTT. Translating it yields CASSLGQVGTEAFF.

This sequence joins TRBV5-1 and TRBJ1-4, with D unclear. Germline CDR1 SGHRS, CDR2 YFSETQ. This CDR3 has 17 amino acids. Trimming left V 0 bases short and J 0 bases short, with 12 bases between. The CDR3: CASSLVWPLPTNEKLFF. DNA of the CDR3: TGCGCCAGCAGCTTGGTGTGGCCCCTTCCAACTAATGAAAAACTGTTTTTT.

The chain recombines TRBV28 with TRBJ2-3, with 8 bases aligning to TRBD2. Trimming took 6 bases from V and 3 from J; bases not matched to a gene: 8. CDR1 is MDHEN and CDR2 is SYDVKM in the germline V gene. The length of the CDR3 is 15 residues. The CDR3 protein is CASSGGAGSTDTQYF. The CDR3 coding sequence is TGTGCCAGCAGCGGGGGGGCGGGATCGACAGATACGCAGTATTTT.

The rearrangement joins TRBV5-5 to TRBJ2-3; D not resolved. The CDR3 consists of 16 residues. Germline V gene data show CDR1 as SGHKS and CDR2 as YYEKEE (reference sequence). V shed 4 bases and J shed 0 bases, with 15 bases lying between them. CDR3 sequence: CASSPPTAASTDTQYF. DNA of the CDR3: TGTGCCAGCAGCCCCCCCACGGCGGCTAGCACAGATACGCAGTATTTT.

The gene calls are TRBV30 and TRBJ1-2; D is perhaps TRBD1 (6 bases). The ends were cut back, 2 bases at V and 6 bases at J, with 10 bases in the middle. This CDR3 has 12 amino acids. Germline assignment: CDR1 GTSNPN and CDR2 SVGIG (reference sequence). The CDR3 bases are TGTGCCTGGAGTCAGGGGAGTCATGGCTACACCTTC. Translated: CAWSQGSHGYTF. Filled out from reference TRBV30 and TRBJ1-2, the complete variable domain reads SQTIHQWPATLVQPVGSPLSLECTVEGTSNPNLYWYRQAAGRGLQLLFYSVGIGQISSEVPQNLSASRPQDRQFILSSKKLLLSDSGFYLCAWSQGSHGYTFGSGTRLTVV.

CDR3 nucleotides: TGTGCCAGCAGTTTGGGACTAGCGGGGGCCGGGGAGTACTTC. Translation: CASSLGLAGAGEYF. The rearrangement joins TRBV6-2 or TRBV6-3 to TRBJ2-7, with 14 nucleotides matching TRBD2. This CDR3 has 14 amino acids. Germline CDR1 and CDR2: MNHEY and SVGEGT. With 4 bases clipped from V and 11 bases from J, the junction kept 7 bases outside the gene matches.

This chain uses TRBV24-1 with TRBJ2-5; D is uncertain. V was cut by 5 bases and J by 7 bases, with 16 bases left in between. The germline gives CDR1 KGHDR, CDR2 SFDVKD. CDR3 length: 14 residues. CDR3 amino acids: CATSGVDTPGTQYF. The CDR3 coding sequence is TGTGCCACCAGTGGGGTAGACACGCCAGGGACCCAGTACTTC.

V is TRBV2 and J is TRBJ2-5; no clear D gene. The germline gives CDR1 SNHLY, CDR2 FYNNEI. V lost 4 bases, J lost 1 base, and 7 bases lay in between. The CDR3 loop spans 13 amino acids. The CDR3 region is CASSVTTQETQYF. The CDR3 region has the DNA TGTGCCAGCAGTGTAACTACCCAAGAGACCCAGTACTTC.